The entry below describes one TCR beta chain. Its antigen is currently unknown. Generated by immunoSEQ multiplex PCR, the TCRdb table keeps only in-frame clones and is missing some. The sample lists hundreds of thousands of clones, 60% to 85% occurring once. CDR3 length: 15 residues. The ends were cut back, 2 bases at V and 3 bases at J, with 13 bases in the middle. Germline V gene lookup returns CDR1 LNHDA and CDR2 SQIVND (reference sequence). Recent acute infections and vaccinations were absent in the healthy HIV-negative adult donors. The source of the sample is a study of shared clonotypes between healthy human individuals. Overall study findings and caveats: The study sampled only blood, and tissue repertoires likely differ.

The rearrangement uses TRBV19 and TRBJ1-1; D might be TRBD1 (5 bases). The sample taken for sequencing was PBMCs. This clonotype was obtained from a woman aged 40 to 50 in good health. Some clones in this sample may be carry-over from other donors' samples. The CDR3 region is CASSILGVRDTEAFF. CDR3 in DNA: TGTGCCAGTAGTATATTAGGGGTGAGGGACACTGAAGCTTTCTTT. Filled out from reference TRBV19 and TRBJ1-1, the complete variable domain reads DGGITQSPKYLFRKEGQNVTLSCEQNLNHDAMYWYRQDPGQGLRLIYYSQIVNDFQKGDIAEGYSVSREKKESFPLTVTSAQKNPTAFYLCASSILGVRDTEAFFGQGTRLTVV.